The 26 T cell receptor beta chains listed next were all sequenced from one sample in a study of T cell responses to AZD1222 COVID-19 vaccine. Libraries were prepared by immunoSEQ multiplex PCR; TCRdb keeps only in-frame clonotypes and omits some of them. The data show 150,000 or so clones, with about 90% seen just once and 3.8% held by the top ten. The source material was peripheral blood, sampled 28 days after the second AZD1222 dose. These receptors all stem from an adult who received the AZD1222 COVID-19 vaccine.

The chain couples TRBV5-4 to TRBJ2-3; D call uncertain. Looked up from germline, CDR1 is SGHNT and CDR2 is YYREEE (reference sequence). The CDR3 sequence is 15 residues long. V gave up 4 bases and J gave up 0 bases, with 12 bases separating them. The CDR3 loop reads CASSAHSTSTDTQYF. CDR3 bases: TGTGCCAGCAGCGCGCATAGCACTAGCACAGATACGCAGTATTTT.

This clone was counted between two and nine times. The CDR3 is CATSETPGPTGELFF. CDR3 coding DNA: TGTGCCACCAGTGAGACCCCCGGGCCCACCGGGGAGCTGTTTTTT. V and J are TRBV24-1 and TRBJ2-2; D unresolved. CDR3 length equals 15 residues. Germline CDR1 is KGHDR and CDR2 is SFDVKD. V was pared by 4 bases and J by 4 bases, with 12 bases between.

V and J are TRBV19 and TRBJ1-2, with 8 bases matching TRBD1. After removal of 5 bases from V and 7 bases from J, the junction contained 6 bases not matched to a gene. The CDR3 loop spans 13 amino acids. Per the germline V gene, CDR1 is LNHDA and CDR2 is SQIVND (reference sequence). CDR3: CASSPDREAGYTF. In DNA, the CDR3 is TGTGCCAGTAGTCCGGACAGGGAGGCTGGCTACACCTTC.

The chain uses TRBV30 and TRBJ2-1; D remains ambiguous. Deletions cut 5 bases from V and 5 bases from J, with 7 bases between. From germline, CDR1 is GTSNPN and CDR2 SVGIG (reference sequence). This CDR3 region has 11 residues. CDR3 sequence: CAWERNNEQFF. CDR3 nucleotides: TGTGCCTGGGAACGGAACAATGAGCAGTTCTTC.

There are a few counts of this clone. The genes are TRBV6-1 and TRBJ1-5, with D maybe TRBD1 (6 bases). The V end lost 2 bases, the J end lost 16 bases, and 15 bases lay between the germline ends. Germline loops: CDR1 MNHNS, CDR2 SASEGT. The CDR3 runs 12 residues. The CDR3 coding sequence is TGTGCCAGCAGTGAACGGGACATACTTAAACATTTT. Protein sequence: CASSERDILKHF.

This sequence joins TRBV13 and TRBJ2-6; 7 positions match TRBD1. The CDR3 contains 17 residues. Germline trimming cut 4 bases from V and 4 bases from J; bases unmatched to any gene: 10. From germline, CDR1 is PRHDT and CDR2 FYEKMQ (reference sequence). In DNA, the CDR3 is TGTGCCAGCAGCTGGTACTCAGGGGGATCAGGGGCCAACGTCCTGACTTTC. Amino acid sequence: CASSWYSGGSGANVLTF.

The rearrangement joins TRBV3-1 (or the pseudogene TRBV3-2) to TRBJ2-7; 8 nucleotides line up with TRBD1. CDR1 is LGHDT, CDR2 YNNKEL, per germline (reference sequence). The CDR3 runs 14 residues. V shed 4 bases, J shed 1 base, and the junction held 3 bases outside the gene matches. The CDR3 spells CASSLRDRSYEQYF. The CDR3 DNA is TGTGCCAGCAGCCTCCGGGACAGGTCCTACGAGCAGTACTTC.

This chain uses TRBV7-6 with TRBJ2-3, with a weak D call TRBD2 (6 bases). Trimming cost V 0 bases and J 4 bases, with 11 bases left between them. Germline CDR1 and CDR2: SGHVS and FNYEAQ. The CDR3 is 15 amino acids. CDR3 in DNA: TGTGCCAGCAGCTTAGCCTGGGGGGTCGCAGATACGCAGTATTTT. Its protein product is CASSLAWGVADTQYF.

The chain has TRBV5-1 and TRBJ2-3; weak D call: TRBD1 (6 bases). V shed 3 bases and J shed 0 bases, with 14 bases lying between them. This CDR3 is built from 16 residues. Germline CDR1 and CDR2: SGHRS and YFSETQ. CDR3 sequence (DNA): TGCGCCAGCAGCTACGGCAGGGGCCTTAGCACAGATACGCAGTATTTT. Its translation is CASSYGRGLSTDTQYF.

The CDR3 region has the DNA TGTGCCTGGAGCAAGGGGGTTCAAGGCACTGAAGCTTTCTTT. Protein product: CAWSKGVQGTEAFF. The rearrangement links TRBV30 to TRBJ1-1; D might be TRBD1 (6 bases). CDR3 length equals 14 residues. Germline V gives CDR1 GTSNPN, CDR2 SVGIG (reference sequence). Trimming stripped 3 bases from V and 4 bases from J, with 15 bases between.

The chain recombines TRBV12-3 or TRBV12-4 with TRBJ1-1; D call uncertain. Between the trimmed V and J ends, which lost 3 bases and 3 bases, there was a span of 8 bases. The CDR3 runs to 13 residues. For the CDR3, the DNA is TGTGCCAGCAGTTTCGCGGATTACACTGAAGCTTTCTTT. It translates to CASSFADYTEAFF.

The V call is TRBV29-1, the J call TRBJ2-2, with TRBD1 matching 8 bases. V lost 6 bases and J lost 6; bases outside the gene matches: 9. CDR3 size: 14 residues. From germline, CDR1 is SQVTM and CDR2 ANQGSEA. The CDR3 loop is CSVPRTGWPGELFF. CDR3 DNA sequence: TGCAGCGTACCTCGGACAGGGTGGCCCGGGGAGCTGTTTTTT.

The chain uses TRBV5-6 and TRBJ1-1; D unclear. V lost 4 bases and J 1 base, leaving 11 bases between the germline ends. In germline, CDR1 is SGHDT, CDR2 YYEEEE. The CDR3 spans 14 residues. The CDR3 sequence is CASSPEGRNTEAFF. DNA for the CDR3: TGTGCCAGCAGCCCGGAGGGTCGGAACACTGAAGCTTTCTTT.

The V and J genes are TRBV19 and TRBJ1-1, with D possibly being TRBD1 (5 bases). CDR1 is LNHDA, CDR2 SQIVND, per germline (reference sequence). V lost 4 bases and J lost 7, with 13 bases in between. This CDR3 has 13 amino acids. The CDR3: CASSTTGRLEAFF. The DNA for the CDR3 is TGTGCCAGTAGTACAACGGGACGGCTTGAAGCTTTCTTT. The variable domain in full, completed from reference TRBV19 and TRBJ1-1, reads DGGITQSPKYLFRKEGQNVTLSCEQNLNHDAMYWYRQDPGQGLRLIYYSQIVNDFQKGDIAEGYSVSREKKESFPLTVTSAQKNPTAFYLCASSTTGRLEAFFGQGTRLTVV.

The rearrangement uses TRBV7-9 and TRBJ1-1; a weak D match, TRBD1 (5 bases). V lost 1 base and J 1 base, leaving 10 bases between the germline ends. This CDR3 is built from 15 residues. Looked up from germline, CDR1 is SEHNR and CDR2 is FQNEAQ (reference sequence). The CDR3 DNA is TGTGCCAGCAGCTTAGTTACCGGGGGGAACACTGAAGCTTTCTTT. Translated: CASSLVTGGNTEAFF. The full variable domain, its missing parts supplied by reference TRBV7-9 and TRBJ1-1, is DTGVSQNPRHKITKRGQNVTFRCDPISEHNRLYWYRQTLGQGPEFLTYFQNEAQLEKSRLLSDRFSAERPKGSFSTLEIQRTEQGDSAMYLCASSLVTGGNTEAFFGQGTRLTVV.

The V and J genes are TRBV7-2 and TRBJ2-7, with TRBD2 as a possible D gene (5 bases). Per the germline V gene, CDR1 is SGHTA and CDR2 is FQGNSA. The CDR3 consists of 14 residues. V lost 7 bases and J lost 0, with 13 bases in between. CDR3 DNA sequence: TGTGCCAGCAAGGCTTCGGGAAACTCCTACGAGCAGTACTTC. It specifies CASKASGNSYEQYF.

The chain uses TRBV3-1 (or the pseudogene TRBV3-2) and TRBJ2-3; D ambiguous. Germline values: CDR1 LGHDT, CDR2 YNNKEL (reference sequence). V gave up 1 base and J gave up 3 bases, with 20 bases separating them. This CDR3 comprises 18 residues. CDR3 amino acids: CASSQVRGKLATTDTQYF. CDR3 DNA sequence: TGTGCCAGCAGCCAAGTGCGTGGGAAGCTGGCGACAACAGATACGCAGTATTTT.

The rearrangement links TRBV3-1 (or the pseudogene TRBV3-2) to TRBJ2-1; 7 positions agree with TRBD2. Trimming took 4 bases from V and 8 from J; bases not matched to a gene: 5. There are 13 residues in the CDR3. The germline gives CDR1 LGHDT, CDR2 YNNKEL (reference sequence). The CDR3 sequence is CASSPSTSYEQFF. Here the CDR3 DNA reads TGTGCCAGCAGCCCATCGACTAGCTATGAGCAGTTCTTC.

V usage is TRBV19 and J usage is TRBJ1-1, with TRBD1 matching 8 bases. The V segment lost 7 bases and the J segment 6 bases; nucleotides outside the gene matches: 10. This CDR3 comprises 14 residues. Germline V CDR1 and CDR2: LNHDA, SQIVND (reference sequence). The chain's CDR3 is CASIKQGAWAEAFF. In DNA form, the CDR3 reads TGTGCCAGTATCAAGCAGGGGGCCTGGGCTGAAGCTTTCTTT.

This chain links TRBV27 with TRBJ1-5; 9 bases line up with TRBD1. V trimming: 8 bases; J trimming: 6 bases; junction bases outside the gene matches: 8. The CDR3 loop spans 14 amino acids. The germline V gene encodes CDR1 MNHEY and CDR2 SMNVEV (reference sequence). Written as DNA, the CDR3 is TGTGCCAGCGGAACACAGGGGGCGGCTCAGCCCCAGCATTTT. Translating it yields CASGTQGAAQPQHF.

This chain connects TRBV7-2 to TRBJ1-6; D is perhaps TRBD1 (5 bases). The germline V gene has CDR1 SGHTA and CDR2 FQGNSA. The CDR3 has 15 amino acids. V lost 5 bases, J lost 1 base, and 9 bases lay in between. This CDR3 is CASSTSGSYNSPLHF. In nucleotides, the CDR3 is TGTGCCAGCAGCACCTCAGGGTCCTATAATTCACCCCTCCACTTT.

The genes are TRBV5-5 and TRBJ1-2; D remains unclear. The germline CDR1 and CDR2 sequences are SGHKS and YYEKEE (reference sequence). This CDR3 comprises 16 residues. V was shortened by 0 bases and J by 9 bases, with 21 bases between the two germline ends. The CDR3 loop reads CASSLGVGSGDGSYTF. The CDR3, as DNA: TGTGCCAGCAGCTTGGGGGTGGGTTCGGGTGACGGGAGCTACACCTTC.

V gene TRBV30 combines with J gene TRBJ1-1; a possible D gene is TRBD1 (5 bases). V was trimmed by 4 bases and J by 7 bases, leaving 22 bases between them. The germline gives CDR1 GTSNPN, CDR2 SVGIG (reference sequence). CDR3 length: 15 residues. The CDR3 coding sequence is TGTGCCTGGATCTTAGGGGTTGGGCAAGGAGTTGAAGCTTTCTTT. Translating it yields CAWILGVGQGVEAFF. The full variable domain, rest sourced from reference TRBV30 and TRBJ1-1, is SQTIHQWPATLVQPVGSPLSLECTVEGTSNPNLYWYRQAAGRGLQLLFYSVGIGQISSEVPQNLSASRPQDRQFILSSKKLLLSDSGFYLCAWILGVGQGVEAFFGQGTRLTVV.

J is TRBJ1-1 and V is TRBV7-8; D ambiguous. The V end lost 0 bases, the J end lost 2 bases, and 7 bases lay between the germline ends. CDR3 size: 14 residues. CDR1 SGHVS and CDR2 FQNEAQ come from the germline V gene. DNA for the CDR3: TGTGCCAGCAGCTTAGCCCCGGTCAACACTGAAGCTTTCTTT. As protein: CASSLAPVNTEAFF.

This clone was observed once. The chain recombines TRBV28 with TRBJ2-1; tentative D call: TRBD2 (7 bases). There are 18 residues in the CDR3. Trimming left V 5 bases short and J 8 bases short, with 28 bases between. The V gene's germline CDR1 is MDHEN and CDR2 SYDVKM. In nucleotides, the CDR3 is TGTGCCAGCAGTCTCCTGGGCGGGGGCACAGCCCACGGGGATGAGCAGTTCTTC. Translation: CASSLLGGGTAHGDEQFF.

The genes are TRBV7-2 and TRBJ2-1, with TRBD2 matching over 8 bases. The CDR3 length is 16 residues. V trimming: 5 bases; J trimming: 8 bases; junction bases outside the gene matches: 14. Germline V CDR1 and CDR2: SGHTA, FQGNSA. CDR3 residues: CASSTQTGLARHEQFF. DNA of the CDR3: TGTGCCAGCAGCACCCAAACCGGACTAGCTAGGCATGAGCAGTTCTTC.